The 25 T cell receptor beta chains reported below all come from one sample, sequenced in a study of blood T cell repertoires in COVID-19. The table came from immunoSEQ multiplex PCR; TCRdb's copy has only in-frame clones and leaves some out. The sample comprises approximately 300,000 clones, more than 85% of which are singletons, and 3.9% rests with the top ten. The material sequenced was PBMCs or T cells enriched from blood (not recorded which). These receptors were obtained from a woman aged 25 to 39 who had been exposed to COVID-19.

In DNA, the CDR3 is TGTGCCAGCAGCGTAGCTGGGACTAGCGGGTACTCCTACAATGAGCAGTTCTTC. Translation: CASSVAGTSGYSYNEQFF. The gene calls are TRBV9 and TRBJ2-1; 12 nucleotides agree with TRBD2. After removal of 0 bases from V and 0 bases from J, the junction contained 4 bases not matched to a gene. CDR1 is SGDLS, CDR2 YYNGEE, per germline. The CDR3 loop spans 18 amino acids.

At least ten counts were recorded for this clone. Other DNA sequences in this specimen translate into the identical CDR3. V and J are TRBV5-6 and TRBJ1-1; D unclear. Germline loops: CDR1 SGHDT, CDR2 YYEEEE. CDR3 length equals 13 residues. V lost 4 bases and J lost 4, with 11 bases in between. The CDR3 DNA reads TGTGCCAGCAGCCCGTCGTCGGGCACTGAAGCTTTCTTT. Amino acids: CASSPSSGTEAFF.

The chain joins TRBV5-6 to TRBJ1-3; the D gene is possibly TRBD1 (6 bases). V was trimmed by 0 bases and J by 5 bases, leaving 18 bases between them. The CDR3 contains 17 residues. From germline, CDR1 is SGHDT and CDR2 YYEEEE. CDR3 DNA: TGTGCCAGCAGCTTGGCGATACAGGGTGGATTTAGAAACACCATATATTTT. Its protein product is CASSLAIQGGFRNTIYF.

V usage is TRBV30 and J usage is TRBJ2-3; a weak D match, TRBD1 (5 bases). The CDR3 length is 15 residues. Germline-derived CDR1 and CDR2 are GTSNPN and SVGIG (reference sequence). Trimming left V 3 bases short and J 4 bases short, with 17 bases between. CDR3 in DNA: TGTGCCTGGAGCGCTATCAGAAGGGGATCAGATACGCAGTATTTT. Translated, it gives CAWSAIRRGSDTQYF.

The chain combines TRBV13 with TRBJ1-4; TRBD1 aligns across 11 bases. The V gene's germline CDR1 is PRHDT and CDR2 FYEKMQ (reference sequence). V was pared by 5 bases and J by 8 bases, with 7 bases of the junction left unmatched. This CDR3 has 15 residues. The CDR3 DNA is TGTGCCAGCAGCGGTGGGACAGGGGGATCGGAAAAACTGTTTTTT. Protein sequence: CASSGGTGGSEKLFF.

This clone was seen a handful of times. This rearrangement joins TRBV6-2 or TRBV6-3 to TRBJ2-1, with TRBD1 matching over 7 bases. Germline CDR1 MNHEY, CDR2 SVGEGT. The CDR3 covers 14 residues. V lost 5 bases and J lost 2; bases outside the gene matches: 3. The CDR3 spells CASSSQGAYNEQFF. The CDR3, as DNA: TGTGCCAGCAGTAGCCAGGGGGCCTACAATGAGCAGTTCTTC.

This clone was seen just once. The chain carries TRBV28 and TRBJ1-2, with unresolved D. From germline, CDR1 is MDHEN and CDR2 SYDVKM. V lost 3 bases, J lost 2 bases, and 7 bases lay in between. This CDR3 spans 13 amino acids. The CDR3 region is CASSLERNYGYTF. The CDR3 DNA sequence: TGTGCCAGCAGTTTGGAGAGGAACTATGGCTACACCTTC.

The rearrangement uses TRBV5-1 and TRBJ2-1; 9 bases are shared with TRBD2. Germline CDR1 and CDR2: SGHRS and YFSETQ. CDR3 length: 16 residues. Unmatched junction bases numbered 5, after V lost 4 bases and J lost 0 bases. The DNA for the CDR3 is TGCGCCAGCAGCATAGCGGGGGTGCTCTCCTACAATGAGCAGTTCTTC. Its protein product is CASSIAGVLSYNEQFF.

This chain uses TRBV7-2 with TRBJ1-6, with D unresolved. Germline V lookup: CDR1 SGHTA, CDR2 FQGNSA. The CDR3 contains 14 residues. With 2 bases removed from V and 3 bases from J, the gap between germline ends came to 5 bases. CDR3 residues: CASSLYSYNSPLHF. CDR3 nucleotide sequence: TGTGCCAGCAGCTTATACAGCTATAATTCACCCCTCCACTTT.

This clone came up once. The chain couples TRBV7-8 to TRBJ2-6; 8 nucleotides line up with TRBD1. V dropped 0 bases and J dropped 0; count of bases not matched to a gene: 10. CDR1 and CDR2 from the germline V gene are SGHVS and FQNEAQ. The CDR3 contains 20 residues. The CDR3 is CASSLAWGTGVFSGANVLTF. The CDR3, as DNA: TGTGCCAGCAGCTTAGCATGGGGGACAGGTGTGTTCTCTGGGGCCAACGTCCTGACTTTC.

V usage is TRBV5-1 and J usage is TRBJ1-2; the match to TRBD1 covers 8 bases. The trim removed 5 bases at V and 5 bases at J, leaving 5 bases unmatched. The CDR3 runs 13 residues. Germline CDR1 reads SGHRS; CDR2 reads YFSETQ. The CDR3 sequence: CASRTGTGYGYTF. Written as DNA, the CDR3 is TGCGCCAGCAGAACCGGGACAGGTTATGGCTACACCTTC.

The gene calls are TRBV2 and TRBJ1-3; D call uncertain. The CDR3 is 14 residues long. The V end was cut by 10 bases, the J end by 0 bases, with 13 bases between. CDR1 and CDR2 from the germline V gene are SNHLY and FYNNEI. CDR3 amino acids: CAILGSSSGNTIYF. CDR3 bases: TGTGCCATACTGGGCAGTAGCTCTGGAAACACCATATATTTT.

This clone has only one observation. The rearrangement uses TRBV5-1 and TRBJ2-2; 8 nucleotides agree with TRBD1. The length of the CDR3 is 13 residues. CDR1 is SGHRS, CDR2 YFSETQ, per germline. Germline trimming cut 5 bases from V and 5 bases from J; bases unmatched to any gene: 2. CDR3 bases: TGCGCCAGCAGATGGACAGGGACCGGGGAGCTGTTTTTT. This codes for CASRWTGTGELFF.

This chain's CDR3 is CASRKRGFDYGYTF. The CDR3 nucleotides are TGTGCCAGCAGAAAAAGGGGGTTCGACTATGGCTACACCTTC. The chain employs TRBV6-5 and TRBJ1-2; maybe TRBD1 (6 bases). Trimming removed 6 bases at V and 3 bases at J, with 14 bases between. Germline V gene lookup returns CDR1 MNHEY and CDR2 SVGAGI. The CDR3 covers 14 residues.

V and J are TRBV2 and TRBJ1-1; TRBD1 is a possible D gene (6 bases). The germline V gene has CDR1 SNHLY and CDR2 FYNNEI. V was pared by 6 bases and J by 2 bases, with 10 bases between. The CDR3 is 13 amino acids. DNA of the CDR3: TGTGCCAGCAGCATACAGGGAAACACTGAAGCTTTCTTT. Its protein is CASSIQGNTEAFF.

The V gene is TRBV4-1, the J gene TRBJ1-2; D is perhaps TRBD1 (6 bases). Germline V gene lookup returns CDR1 MGHRA and CDR2 YSYEKL. The CDR3 length is 15 residues. The V end was cut by 3 bases, the J end by 2 bases, with 13 bases between. CDR3 nucleotide sequence: TGCGCCAGCAGCCACGGACAGATCCAAAACTATGGCTACACCTTC. Its protein product is CASSHGQIQNYGYTF.

This clone was seen a single time. The rearrangement links TRBV27 to TRBJ2-2; D gene uncertain. The CDR3 has 11 residues. Germline V CDR1 and CDR2: MNHEY, SMNVEV (reference sequence). The V and J ends lost 4 bases and 6 bases respectively, with 3 bases between them. CDR3 protein: CASSSAGELFF. Here the CDR3 DNA reads TGTGCCAGCAGTTCGGCCGGGGAGCTGTTTTTT.

This clone has just one count. This chain connects TRBV6-5 to TRBJ2-7; 7 nucleotides match TRBD2. Germline values: CDR1 MNHEY, CDR2 SVGAGI. Trimming took 4 bases from V and 4 from J; bases not matched to a gene: 7. This CDR3 is 14 amino acids long. The chain's CDR3 is CASSFTYGGYEQYF. DNA for the CDR3: TGTGCCAGCAGTTTCACTTACGGGGGGTACGAGCAGTACTTC.

The chain links TRBV5-4 to TRBJ2-3, with 10 bases matching TRBD2. Germline CDR1 is SGHNT and CDR2 is YYREEE (reference sequence). The CDR3 loop spans 16 amino acids. Germline trimming cut 3 bases from V and 0 bases from J; bases unmatched to any gene: 4. This chain's CDR3 is CASSWASGGSTDTQYF. The CDR3 DNA follows: TGTGCCAGCAGCTGGGCTAGCGGGGGTAGCACAGATACGCAGTATTTT.

For this clone: Since no conserved phenylalanine or tryptophan closes the CDR3, a read error is the likely cause. Because the CDR3's place on the DNA is in doubt, the DNA is left out and the CDR3 is given as listed by TCRdb. The gene calls are TRBV18 and TRBJ1-6; the table names TRBD1, a call not compared with the DNA. The CDR3 totals 12 residues, both ends included. Germline CDR1 KGHSH, CDR2 LQKENI. The CDR3 is CASSPGDSTPVI.

V and J are TRBV2 and TRBJ2-4; weak D call: TRBD2 (6 bases). The germline CDR1 and CDR2 sequences are SNHLY and FYNNEI. V was trimmed by 3 bases and J by 1 base, leaving 16 bases between them. The CDR3 extends over 17 amino acids. The CDR3 reads CASSEGWGGTAKNIQYF. CDR3 nucleotide sequence: TGTGCCAGCAGTGAGGGCTGGGGAGGAACGGCCAAAAACATTCAGTACTTC.

The V and J genes are TRBV4-1 and TRBJ1-1; 10 nucleotides line up with TRBD1. V lost 2 bases and J lost 5; bases outside the gene matches: 5. This CDR3 is 15 amino acids long. Per germline, CDR1 MGHRA and CDR2 YSYEKL. The CDR3 bases are TGCGCCAGCAGCCAAAGACAGGGGGCCGGGACTGAAGCTTTCTTT. It yields the protein CASSQRQGAGTEAFF.

The chain combines TRBV30 with TRBJ1-2; D might be TRBD1 (5 bases). V lost 6 bases, J lost 4 bases, and 18 bases lay in between. This CDR3 has 14 residues. CDR1 and CDR2 (germline): GTSNPN, SVGIG (reference sequence). CDR3 nucleotides: TGTGCCTGCCCATTCGGGGGAGTAAGCTATGGCTACACCTTC. Protein: CACPFGGVSYGYTF.

This sequence joins TRBV9 and TRBJ1-1, with TRBD1 matching over 12 bases. The CDR3 has 15 residues. Germline V gives CDR1 SGDLS, CDR2 YYNGEE. The V and J ends lost 5 bases and 1 base, in that order; junction bases with no gene match: 3. The CDR3 DNA reads TGTGCCAGCAGGACGGGACAGGGGGCGAACACTGAAGCTTTCTTT. Its protein product is CASRTGQGANTEAFF.

This sequence joins TRBV29-1 and TRBJ2-2; no definite D call. Germline loops: CDR1 SQVTM, CDR2 ANQGSEA. V was shortened by 6 bases and J by 4 bases, with 12 bases between the two germline ends. The CDR3 has 13 residues. The CDR3 reads CSVERFGTGELFF. The CDR3 coding sequence is TGCAGCGTGGAAAGATTCGGCACCGGGGAGCTGTTTTTT.